Each of the 3 T cell receptor beta chains below was sequenced from the same sample in a study of OX40 agonist ivuxolimab in advanced cancers. Generated by immunoSEQ multiplex PCR, the TCRdb table keeps only in-frame clones and is missing some. The repertoire includes about 99,000 clones, around nine tenths of them detected once, and around 0.33% sits in the top ten. The sequencing here drew on CD4+ or CD8+ T cells sorted from blood, taken in a trial of the OX40 agonist ivuxolimab. Receptor source: an adult with an advanced solid tumor such as melanoma, head and neck, liver or kidney cancer.

This clone appeared once. The chain is built from TRBV7-2 and TRBJ2-2, with D possibly matching TRBD1 (5 bases). Germline V lookup: CDR1 SGHTA, CDR2 FQGNSA. CDR3 size: 14 residues. V dropped 5 bases and J dropped 1 base, with 8 bases sitting between them. CDR3 DNA: TGTGCCAGCAGCCAGGGTGGGAACACCGGGGAGCTGTTTTTT. It specifies CASSQGGNTGELFF.

The chain joins TRBV30 to TRBJ2-4, with TRBD2 matching over 7 bases. The V gene end was trimmed by 2 bases and the J gene end by 0 bases; junction bases not matched to a gene: 22. The CDR3 contains 21 residues. Per the germline V gene, CDR1 is GTSNPN and CDR2 is SVGIG (reference sequence). As DNA, the CDR3 is TGTGCCTGGAGTAGGGACTACATCCCGGATAAATCTAAGATAGCCAAAAACATTCAGTACTTC. It yields the protein CAWSRDYIPDKSKIAKNIQYF.

This chain links TRBV7-9 with TRBJ2-7; 8 nucleotides align to TRBD2. V was clipped by 4 bases and J by 2 bases; unmatched bases: 7. The germline V gene encodes CDR1 SEHNR and CDR2 FQNEAQ (reference sequence). The CDR3 contains 15 residues. The CDR3: CASSSGSGSPYEQYF. The DNA of the CDR3 is TGTGCCAGCAGCTCCGGGAGCGGGAGCCCCTACGAGCAGTACTTC. The full variable domain, with the rest looked up from reference TRBV7-9 and TRBJ2-7, is DTGVSQNPRHKITKRGQNVTFRCDPISEHNRLYWYRQTLGQGPEFLTYFQNEAQLEKSRLLSDRFSAERPKGSFSTLEIQRTEQGDSAMYLCASSSGSGSPYEQYFGPGTRLTVT.